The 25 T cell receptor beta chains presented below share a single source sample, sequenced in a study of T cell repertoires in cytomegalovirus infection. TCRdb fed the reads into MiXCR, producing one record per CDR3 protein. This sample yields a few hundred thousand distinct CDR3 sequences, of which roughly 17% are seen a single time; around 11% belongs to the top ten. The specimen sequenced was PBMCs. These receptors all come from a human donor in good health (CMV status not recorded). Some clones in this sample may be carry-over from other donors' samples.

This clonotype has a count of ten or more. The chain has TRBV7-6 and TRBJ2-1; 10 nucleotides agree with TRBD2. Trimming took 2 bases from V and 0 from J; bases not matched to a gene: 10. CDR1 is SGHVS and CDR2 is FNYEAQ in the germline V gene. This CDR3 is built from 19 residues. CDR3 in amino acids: CASSLISSGGPLSYNEQFF. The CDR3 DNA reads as TGTGCCAGCAGCTTAATTTCTAGCGGGGGCCCCCTCTCCTACAATGAGCAGTTCTTC.

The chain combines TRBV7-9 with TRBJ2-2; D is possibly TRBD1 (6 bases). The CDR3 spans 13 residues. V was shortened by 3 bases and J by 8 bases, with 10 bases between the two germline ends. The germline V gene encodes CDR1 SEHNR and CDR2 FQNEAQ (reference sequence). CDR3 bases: TGTGCCAGCAGCTTCATCAGGGGAGGGGAGCTGTTTTTT. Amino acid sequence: CASSFIRGGELFF.

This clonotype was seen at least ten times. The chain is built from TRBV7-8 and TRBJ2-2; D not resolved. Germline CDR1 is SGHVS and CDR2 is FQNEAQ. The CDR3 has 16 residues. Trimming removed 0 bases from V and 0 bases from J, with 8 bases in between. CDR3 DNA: TGTGCCAGCAGCTTAGCGCACGTTACGAACACCGGGGAGCTGTTTTTT. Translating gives CASSLAHVTNTGELFF.

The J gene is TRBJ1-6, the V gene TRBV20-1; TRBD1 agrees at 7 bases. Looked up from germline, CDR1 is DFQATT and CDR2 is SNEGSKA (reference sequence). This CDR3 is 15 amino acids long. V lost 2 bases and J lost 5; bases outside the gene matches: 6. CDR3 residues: CSARTTGTDNSPLHF. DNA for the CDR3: TGCAGTGCTAGAACCACCGGGACAGATAATTCACCCCTCCACTTT.

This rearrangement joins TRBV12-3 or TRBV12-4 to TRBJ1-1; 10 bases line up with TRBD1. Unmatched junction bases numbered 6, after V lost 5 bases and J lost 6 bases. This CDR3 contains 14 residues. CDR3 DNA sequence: TGTGCCAGCAGTCTGACAGGGGGCTCGGCTGAAGCTTTCTTT. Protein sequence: CASSLTGGSAEAFF.

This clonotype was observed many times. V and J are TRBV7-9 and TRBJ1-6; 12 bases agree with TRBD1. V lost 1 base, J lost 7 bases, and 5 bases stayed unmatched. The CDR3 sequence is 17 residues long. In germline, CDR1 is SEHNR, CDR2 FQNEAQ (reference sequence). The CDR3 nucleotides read TGTGCCAGCAGCTTAGGGGGGACAGGGGGCCGGAATTCACCCCTCCACTTT. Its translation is CASSLGGTGGRNSPLHF.

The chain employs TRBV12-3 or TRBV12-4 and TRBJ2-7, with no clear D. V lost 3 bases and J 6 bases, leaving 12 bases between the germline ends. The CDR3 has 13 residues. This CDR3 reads CASSFVDMTEQYF. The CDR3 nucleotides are TGTGCCAGCAGTTTCGTCGACATGACCGAGCAGTACTTC.

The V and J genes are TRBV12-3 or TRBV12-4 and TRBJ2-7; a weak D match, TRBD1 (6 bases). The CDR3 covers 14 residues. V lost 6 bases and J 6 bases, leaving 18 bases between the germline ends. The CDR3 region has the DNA TGTGCCAGCAGGCGTGGGACATTTTCGCTCGAGCAGTACTTC. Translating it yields CASRRGTFSLEQYF.

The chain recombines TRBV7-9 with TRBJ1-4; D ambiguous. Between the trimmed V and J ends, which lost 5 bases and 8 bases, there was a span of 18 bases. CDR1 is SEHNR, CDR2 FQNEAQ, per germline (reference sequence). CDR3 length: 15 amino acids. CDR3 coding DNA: TGTGCCAGCAGCCCGTGGTCCTCTGGAGGGGAAAAACTGTTTTTT. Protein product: CASSPWSSGGEKLFF.

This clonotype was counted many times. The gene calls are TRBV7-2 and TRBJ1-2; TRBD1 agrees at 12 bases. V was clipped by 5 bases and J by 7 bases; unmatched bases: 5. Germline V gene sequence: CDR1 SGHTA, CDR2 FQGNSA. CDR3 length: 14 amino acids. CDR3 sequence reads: CASSTGQGARGYTF. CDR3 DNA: TGTGCCAGCAGCACGGGACAGGGGGCGCGTGGCTACACCTTC.

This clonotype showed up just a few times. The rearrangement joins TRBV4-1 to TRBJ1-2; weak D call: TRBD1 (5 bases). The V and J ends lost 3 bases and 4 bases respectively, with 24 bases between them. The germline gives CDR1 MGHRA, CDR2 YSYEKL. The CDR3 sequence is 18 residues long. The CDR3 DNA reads TGCGCCAGCAGCCACCGGGGGGGGGACGGACGGTCCTTCTATGGCTACACCTTC. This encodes CASSHRGGDGRSFYGYTF.

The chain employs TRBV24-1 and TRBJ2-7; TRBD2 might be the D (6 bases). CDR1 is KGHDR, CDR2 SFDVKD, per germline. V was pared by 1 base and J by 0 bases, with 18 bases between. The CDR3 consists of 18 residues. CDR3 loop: CATSDFGGPREISYEQYF. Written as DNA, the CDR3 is TGTGCCACCAGTGATTTCGGGGGTCCGCGCGAAATCTCCTACGAGCAGTACTTC.

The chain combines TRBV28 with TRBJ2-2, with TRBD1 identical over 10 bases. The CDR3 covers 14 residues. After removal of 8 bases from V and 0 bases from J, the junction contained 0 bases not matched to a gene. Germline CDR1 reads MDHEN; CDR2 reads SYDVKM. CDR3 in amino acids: CASGQGANTGELFF. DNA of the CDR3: TGTGCCAGCGGACAGGGGGCGAACACCGGGGAGCTGTTTTTT.

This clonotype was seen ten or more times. This CDR3 is CASSIAQGVSYEQYF. The CDR3 DNA reads TGTGCCAGTAGTATAGCGCAGGGGGTGAGCTACGAGCAGTACTTC. This chain connects TRBV19 to TRBJ2-7, with 7 positions matching TRBD1. CDR3 length equals 15 residues. The junction had 6 bases not matched to a gene; V was cut back by 1 base and J by 3 bases. CDR1 is LNHDA and CDR2 is SQIVND in the germline V gene (reference sequence).

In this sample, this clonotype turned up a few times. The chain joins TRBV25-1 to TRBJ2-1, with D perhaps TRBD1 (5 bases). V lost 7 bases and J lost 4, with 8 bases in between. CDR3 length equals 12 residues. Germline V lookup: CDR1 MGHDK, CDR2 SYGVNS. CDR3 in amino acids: CASTGIYNEQFF. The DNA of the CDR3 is TGTGCCAGCACAGGGATATACAATGAGCAGTTCTTC.

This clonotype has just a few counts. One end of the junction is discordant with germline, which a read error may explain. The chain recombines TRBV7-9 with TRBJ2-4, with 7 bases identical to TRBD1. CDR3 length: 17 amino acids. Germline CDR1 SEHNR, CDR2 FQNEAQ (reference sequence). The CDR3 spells CASSIADRARAKNIQYF. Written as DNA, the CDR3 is TGTGCCAGCAGCATAGCCGACAGGGCCAGGGCCAAAAACATTCAGTACTTC.

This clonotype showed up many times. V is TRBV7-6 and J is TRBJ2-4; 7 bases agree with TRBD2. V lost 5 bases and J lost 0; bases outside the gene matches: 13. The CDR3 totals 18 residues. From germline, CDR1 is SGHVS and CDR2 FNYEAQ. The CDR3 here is CASSPGEGLLLAKNIQYF. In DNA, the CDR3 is TGTGCCAGCAGCCCGGGGGAGGGTCTCCTACTAGCCAAAAACATTCAGTACTTC.

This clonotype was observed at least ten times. In nucleotides, the CDR3 is TGTGCCAGTAGTCCCCGGGACAGGGGGTTTGCCGGGGAGCTGTTTTTT. The encoded protein is CASSPRDRGFAGELFF. The chain combines TRBV19 with TRBJ2-2; 11 nucleotides align to TRBD1. The CDR3 spans 16 residues. Per germline, CDR1 LNHDA and CDR2 SQIVND (reference sequence). J gave up 6 bases and V 5 bases, and 8 bases lay outside the gene matches.

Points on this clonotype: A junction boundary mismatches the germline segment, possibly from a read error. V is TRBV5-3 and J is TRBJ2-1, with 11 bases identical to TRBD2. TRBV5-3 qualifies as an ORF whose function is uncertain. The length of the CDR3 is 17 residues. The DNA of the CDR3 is TGTGCCAGCAGCTGGAGCGGTAGCGGGGGGGGATGGGGTGAGCAGTTCTTC. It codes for CASSWSGSGGGWGEQFF.

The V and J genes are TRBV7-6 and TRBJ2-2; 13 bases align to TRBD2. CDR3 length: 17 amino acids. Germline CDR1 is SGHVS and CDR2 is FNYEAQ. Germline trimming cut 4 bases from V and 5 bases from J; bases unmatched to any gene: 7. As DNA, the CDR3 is TGTGCCAGCAGCTGGGGGACTAGCGGGGTGAATACCGGGGAGCTGTTTTTT. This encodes CASSWGTSGVNTGELFF.

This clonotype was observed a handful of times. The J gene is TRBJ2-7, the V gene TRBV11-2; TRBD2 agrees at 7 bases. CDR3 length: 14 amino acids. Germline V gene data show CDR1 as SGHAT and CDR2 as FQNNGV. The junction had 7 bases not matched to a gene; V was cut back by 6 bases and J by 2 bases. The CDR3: CASSSGGTAYEQYF. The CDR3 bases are TGTGCCAGCAGTTCGGGGGGTACGGCCTACGAGCAGTACTTC. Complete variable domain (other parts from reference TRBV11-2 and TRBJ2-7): EAGVAQSPRYKIIEKRQSVAFWCNPISGHATLYWYQQILGQGPKLLIQFQNNGVVDDSQLPKDRFSAERLKGVDSTLKIQPAKLEDSAVYLCASSSGGTAYEQYFGPGTRLTVT.

CDR3 sequence: CASSGAGAHRQYF. The CDR3 DNA reads TGTGCCAGCAGTGGGGCGGGAGCCCACCGGCAGTACTTC. The chain carries TRBV2 and TRBJ2-7, with TRBD2 matching over 7 bases. This CDR3 is 13 amino acids long. CDR1 is SNHLY, CDR2 FYNNEI, per germline. The V gene end was trimmed by 4 bases and the J gene end by 9 bases; junction bases not matched to a gene: 9.

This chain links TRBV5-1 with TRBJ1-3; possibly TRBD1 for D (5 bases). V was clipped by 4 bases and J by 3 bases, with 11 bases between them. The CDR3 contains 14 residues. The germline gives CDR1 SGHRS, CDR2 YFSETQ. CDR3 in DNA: TGCGCCAGCAGCCCGACGGGGGATGGAAACACCATATATTTT. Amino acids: CASSPTGDGNTIYF. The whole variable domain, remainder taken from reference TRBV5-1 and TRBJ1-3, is KAGVTQTPRYLIKTRGQQVTLSCSPISGHRSVSWYQQTPGQGLQFLFEYFSETQRNKGNFPGRFSGRQFSNSRSEMNVSTLELGDSALYLCASSPTGDGNTIYFGEGSWLTVV.

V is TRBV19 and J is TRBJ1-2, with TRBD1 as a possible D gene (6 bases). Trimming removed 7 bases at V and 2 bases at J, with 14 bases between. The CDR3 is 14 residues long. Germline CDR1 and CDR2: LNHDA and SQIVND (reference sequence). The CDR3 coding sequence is TGTGCCAGTAAAGCCGGGGGCCTCAACTATGGCTACACCTTC. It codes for CASKAGGLNYGYTF.

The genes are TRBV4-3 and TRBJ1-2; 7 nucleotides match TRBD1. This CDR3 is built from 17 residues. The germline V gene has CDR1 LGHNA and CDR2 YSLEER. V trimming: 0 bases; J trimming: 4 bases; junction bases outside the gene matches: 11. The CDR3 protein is CASSQEWDSIARYGYTF. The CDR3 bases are TGCGCCAGCAGCCAAGAATGGGACAGCATTGCCCGCTATGGCTACACCTTC.